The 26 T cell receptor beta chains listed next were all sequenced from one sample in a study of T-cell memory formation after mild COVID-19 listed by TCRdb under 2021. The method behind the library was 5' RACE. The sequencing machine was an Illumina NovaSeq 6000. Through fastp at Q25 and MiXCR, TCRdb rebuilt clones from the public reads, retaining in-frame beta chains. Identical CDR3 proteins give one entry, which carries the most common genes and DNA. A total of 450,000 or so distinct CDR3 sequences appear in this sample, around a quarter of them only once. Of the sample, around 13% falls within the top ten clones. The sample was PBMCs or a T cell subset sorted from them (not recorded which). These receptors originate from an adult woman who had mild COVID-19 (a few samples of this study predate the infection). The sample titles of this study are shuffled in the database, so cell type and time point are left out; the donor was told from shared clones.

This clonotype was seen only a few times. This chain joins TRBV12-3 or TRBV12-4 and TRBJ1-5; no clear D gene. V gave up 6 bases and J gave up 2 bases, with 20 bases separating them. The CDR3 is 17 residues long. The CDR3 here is CASSLRHRARGNQPQHF. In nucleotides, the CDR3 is TGTGCCAGCAGCCTCAGGCATCGGGCGCGGGGCAATCAGCCCCAGCATTTT.

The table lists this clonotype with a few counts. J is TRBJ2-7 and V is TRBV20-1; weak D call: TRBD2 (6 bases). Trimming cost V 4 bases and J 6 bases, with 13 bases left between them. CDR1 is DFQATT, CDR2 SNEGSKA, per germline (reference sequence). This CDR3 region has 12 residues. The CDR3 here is CSATRLGGEQYF. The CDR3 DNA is TGCAGTGCTACCCGGTTGGGGGGCGAGCAGTACTTC.

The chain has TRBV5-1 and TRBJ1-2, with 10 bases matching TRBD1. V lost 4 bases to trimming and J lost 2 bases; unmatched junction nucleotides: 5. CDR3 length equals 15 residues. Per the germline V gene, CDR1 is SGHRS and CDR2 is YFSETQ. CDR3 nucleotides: TGCGCCAGCAGCAATGGGACAGGGGTGAACTATGGCTACACCTTC. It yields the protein CASSNGTGVNYGYTF.

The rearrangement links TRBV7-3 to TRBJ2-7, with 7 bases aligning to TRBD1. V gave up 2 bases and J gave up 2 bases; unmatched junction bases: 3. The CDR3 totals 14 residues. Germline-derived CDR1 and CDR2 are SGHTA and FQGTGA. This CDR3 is CASSLEGAAYEQYF. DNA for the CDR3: TGTGCCAGCAGCTTAGAGGGGGCGGCCTACGAGCAGTACTTC.

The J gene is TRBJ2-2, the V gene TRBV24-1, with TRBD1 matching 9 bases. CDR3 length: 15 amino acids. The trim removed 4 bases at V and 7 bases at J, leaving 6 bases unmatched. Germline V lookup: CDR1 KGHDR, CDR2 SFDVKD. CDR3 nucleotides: TGTGCCACCAGTGACTTGGACAGGGGTGACGGGGAGCTGTTTTTT. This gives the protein CATSDLDRGDGELFF.

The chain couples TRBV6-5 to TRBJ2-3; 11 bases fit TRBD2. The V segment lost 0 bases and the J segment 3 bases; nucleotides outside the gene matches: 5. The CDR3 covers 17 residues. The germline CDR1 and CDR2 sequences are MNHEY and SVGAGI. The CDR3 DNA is TGTGCCAGCAGTTACTCTGGCCTAGCGGGGGGAACAGATACGCAGTATTTT. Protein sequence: CASSYSGLAGGTDTQYF.

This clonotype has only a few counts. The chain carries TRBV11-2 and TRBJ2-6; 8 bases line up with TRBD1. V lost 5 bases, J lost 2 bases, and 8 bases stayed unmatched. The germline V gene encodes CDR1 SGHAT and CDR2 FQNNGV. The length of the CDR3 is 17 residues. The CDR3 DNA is TGTGCCAGCAGCCCAGGCGGACAGGGTACTGGGGCCAACGTCCTGACTTTC. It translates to CASSPGGQGTGANVLTF.

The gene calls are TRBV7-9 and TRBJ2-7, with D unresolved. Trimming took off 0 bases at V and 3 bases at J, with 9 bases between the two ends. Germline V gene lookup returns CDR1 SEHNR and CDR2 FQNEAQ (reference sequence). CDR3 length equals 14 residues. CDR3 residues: CASSLAWVSYEQYF. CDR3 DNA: TGTGCCAGCAGCTTAGCGTGGGTGAGCTACGAGCAGTACTTC.

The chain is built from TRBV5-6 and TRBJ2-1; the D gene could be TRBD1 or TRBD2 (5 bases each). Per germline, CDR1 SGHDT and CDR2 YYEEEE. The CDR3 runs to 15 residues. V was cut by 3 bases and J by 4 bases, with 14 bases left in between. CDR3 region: CASSSTGTEYNEQFF. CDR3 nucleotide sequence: TGTGCCAGCAGCTCCACCGGGACGGAATACAATGAGCAGTTCTTC.

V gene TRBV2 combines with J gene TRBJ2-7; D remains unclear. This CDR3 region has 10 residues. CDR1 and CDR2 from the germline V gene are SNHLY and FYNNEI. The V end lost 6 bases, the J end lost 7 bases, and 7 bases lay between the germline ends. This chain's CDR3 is CASRPLEQYF. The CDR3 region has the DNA TGTGCCAGCAGACCCCTTGAGCAGTACTTC. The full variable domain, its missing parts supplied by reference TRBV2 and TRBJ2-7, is EPEVTQTPSHQVTQMGQEVILRCVPISNHLYFYWYRQILGQKVEFLVSFYNNEISEKSEIFDDQFSVERPDGSNFTLKIRSTKLEDSAMYFCASRPLEQYFGPGTRLTVT.

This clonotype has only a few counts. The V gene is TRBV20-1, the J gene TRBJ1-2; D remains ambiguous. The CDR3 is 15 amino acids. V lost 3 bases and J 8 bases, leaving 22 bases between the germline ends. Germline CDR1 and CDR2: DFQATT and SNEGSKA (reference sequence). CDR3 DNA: TGCAGTGCTAGGAGAGTCGAGAAAACAAACTTCGGCTACACCTTC. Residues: CSARRVEKTNFGYTF.

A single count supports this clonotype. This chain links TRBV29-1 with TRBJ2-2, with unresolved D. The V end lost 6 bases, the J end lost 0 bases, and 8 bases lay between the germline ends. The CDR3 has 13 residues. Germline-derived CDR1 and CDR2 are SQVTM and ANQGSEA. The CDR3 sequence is CSVHDPNTGELFF. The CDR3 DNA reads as TGCAGCGTCCACGACCCGAACACCGGGGAGCTGTTTTTT.

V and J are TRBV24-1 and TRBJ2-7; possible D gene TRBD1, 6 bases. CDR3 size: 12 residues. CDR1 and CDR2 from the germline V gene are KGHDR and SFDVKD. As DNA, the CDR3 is TGTGCCACCAGTGATTCCCCGACAGGAACGAAGGTC. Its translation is CATSDSPTGTKV.

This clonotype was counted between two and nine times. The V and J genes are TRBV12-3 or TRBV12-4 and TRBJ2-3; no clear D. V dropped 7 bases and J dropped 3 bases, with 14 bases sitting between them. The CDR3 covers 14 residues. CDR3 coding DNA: TGTGCCAGCACCCTTTCCCGCGGAACAGATACGCAGTATTTT. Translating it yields CASTLSRGTDTQYF.

CDR3 region: CATRDRSTDTQYF. CDR3 in DNA: TGTGCCACCCGGGACAGGAGCACAGATACGCAGTATTTT. The V and J genes are TRBV24-1 and TRBJ2-3; 8 bases line up with TRBD1. The CDR3 is 13 residues long. From germline, CDR1 is KGHDR and CDR2 SFDVKD. Trimming cost V 9 bases and J 0 bases; bases outside gene matches: 1.

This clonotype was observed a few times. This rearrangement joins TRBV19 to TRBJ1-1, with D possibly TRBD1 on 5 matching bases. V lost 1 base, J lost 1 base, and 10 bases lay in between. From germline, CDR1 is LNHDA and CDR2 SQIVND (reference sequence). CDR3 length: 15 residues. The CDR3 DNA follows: TGTGCCAGTAGTATAGGCGGACACCCGAACACTGAAGCTTTCTTT. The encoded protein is CASSIGGHPNTEAFF.

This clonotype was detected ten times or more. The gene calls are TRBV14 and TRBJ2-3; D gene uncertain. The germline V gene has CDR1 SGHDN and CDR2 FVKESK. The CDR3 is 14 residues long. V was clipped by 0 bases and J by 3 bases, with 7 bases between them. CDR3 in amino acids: CASSQDRATDTQYF. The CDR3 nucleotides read TGTGCCAGCAGCCAAGATCGGGCTACAGATACGCAGTATTTT.

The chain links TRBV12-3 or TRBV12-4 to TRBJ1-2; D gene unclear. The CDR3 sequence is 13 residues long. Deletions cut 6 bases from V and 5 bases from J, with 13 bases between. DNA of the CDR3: TGTGCCAGCAGCAACGGGCACCGTTATGGCTACACCTTC. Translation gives CASSNGHRYGYTF.

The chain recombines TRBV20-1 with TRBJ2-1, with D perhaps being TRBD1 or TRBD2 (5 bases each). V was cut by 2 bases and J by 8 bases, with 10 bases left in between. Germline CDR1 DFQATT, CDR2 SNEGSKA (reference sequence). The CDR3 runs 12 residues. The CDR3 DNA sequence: TGCAGTGCTAGATCGGGGACGCATGAGCAGTTCTTC. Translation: CSARSGTHEQFF.

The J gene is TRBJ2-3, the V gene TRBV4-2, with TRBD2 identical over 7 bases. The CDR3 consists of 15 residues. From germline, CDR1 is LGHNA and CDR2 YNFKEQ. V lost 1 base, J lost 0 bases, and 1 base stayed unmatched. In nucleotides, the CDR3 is TGTGCCAGCAGCCAAGGAGCGGGAAGCACAGATACGCAGTATTTT. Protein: CASSQGAGSTDTQYF.

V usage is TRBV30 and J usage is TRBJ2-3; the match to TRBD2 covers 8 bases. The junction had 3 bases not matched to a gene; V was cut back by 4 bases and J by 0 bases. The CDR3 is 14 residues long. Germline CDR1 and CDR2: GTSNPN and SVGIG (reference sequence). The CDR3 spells CAWTRGVSTDTQYF. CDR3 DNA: TGTGCCTGGACGCGGGGGGTTAGCACAGATACGCAGTATTTT.

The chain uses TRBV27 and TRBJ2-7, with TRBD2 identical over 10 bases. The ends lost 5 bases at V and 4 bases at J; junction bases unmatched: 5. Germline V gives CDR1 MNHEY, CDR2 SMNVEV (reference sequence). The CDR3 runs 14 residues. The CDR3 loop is CASSMTSGQYEQYF. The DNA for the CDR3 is TGTGCCAGCAGTATGACTAGCGGGCAGTACGAGCAGTACTTC.

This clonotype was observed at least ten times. CDR3 DNA: TGTGCCAGCAGCGTGCAGGGGTCGGATTACAATGAGCAGTTCTTC. Its translation: CASSVQGSDYNEQFF. The V and J genes are TRBV9 and TRBJ2-1; possible D gene TRBD1, 6 bases. The germline CDR1 and CDR2 sequences are SGDLS and YYNGEE. Trimming pared 2 bases from V and 4 bases from J, leaving 13 bases between. The CDR3 contains 15 residues. Supplemented by reference TRBV9 and TRBJ2-1, the full variable domain reads DSGVTQTPKHLITATGQRVTLRCSPRSGDLSVYWYQQSLDQGLQFLIQYYNGEERAKGNILERFSAQQFPDLHSELNLSSLELGDSALYFCASSVQGSDYNEQFFGPGTRLTVL.

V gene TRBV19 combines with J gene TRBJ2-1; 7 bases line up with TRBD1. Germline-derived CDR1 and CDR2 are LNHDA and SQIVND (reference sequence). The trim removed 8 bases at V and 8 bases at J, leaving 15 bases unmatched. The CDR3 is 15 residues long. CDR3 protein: CASRNRDSQQDEQFF. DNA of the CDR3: TGTGCCAGTCGAAACCGGGACAGCCAGCAGGATGAGCAGTTCTTC.

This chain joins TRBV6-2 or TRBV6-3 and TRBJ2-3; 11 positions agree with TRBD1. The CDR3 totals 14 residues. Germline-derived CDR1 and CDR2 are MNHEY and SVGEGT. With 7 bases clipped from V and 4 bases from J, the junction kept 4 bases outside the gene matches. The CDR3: CASTRTGGADTQYF. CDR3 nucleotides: TGTGCCAGCACTAGGACAGGGGGCGCAGATACGCAGTATTTT.

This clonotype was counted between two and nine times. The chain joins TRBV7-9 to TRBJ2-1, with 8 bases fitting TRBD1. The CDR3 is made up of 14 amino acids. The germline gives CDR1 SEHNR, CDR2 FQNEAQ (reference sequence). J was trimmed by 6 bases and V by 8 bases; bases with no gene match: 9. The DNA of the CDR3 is TGTGCCAGCGGCAGACAGGGGAGAACCAATGAGCAGTTCTTC. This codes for CASGRQGRTNEQFF.